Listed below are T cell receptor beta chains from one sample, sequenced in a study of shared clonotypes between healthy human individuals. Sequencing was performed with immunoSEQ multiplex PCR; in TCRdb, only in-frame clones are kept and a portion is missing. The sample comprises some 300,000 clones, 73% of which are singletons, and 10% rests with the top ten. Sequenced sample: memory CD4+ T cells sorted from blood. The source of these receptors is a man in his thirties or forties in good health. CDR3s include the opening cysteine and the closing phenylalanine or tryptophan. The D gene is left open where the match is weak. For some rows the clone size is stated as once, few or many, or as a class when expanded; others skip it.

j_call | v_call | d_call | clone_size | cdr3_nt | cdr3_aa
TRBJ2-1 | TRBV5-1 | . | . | TGCGCCAGCAGATCGTCGCCGGGAGACAATGAGCAGTTCTTC | CASRSSPGDNEQFF
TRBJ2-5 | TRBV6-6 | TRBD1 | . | TGTGCCAGCAGTAATCGACAGGGGGATCGTAAAGAGACCCAGTACTTC | CASSNRQGDRKETQYF
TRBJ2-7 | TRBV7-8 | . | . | TGTGCCAGCAGCTCCACCGGAGGCTGGGTCCACGAGCAGTACTTC | CASSSTGGWVHEQYF
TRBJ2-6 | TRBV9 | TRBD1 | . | TGTGCCAGCAGCGGGACAGGTTCTGGGGCCAACGTCCTGACTTTC | CASSGTGSGANVLTF
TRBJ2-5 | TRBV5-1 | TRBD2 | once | TGCGCCAGCCGTCGGGAGGTGAAAGAGACCCAGTACTTC | CASRREVKETQYF
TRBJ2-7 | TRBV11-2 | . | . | TGTGCCAGCAGCTCCGACTTGGGGGGCGAGCAGTACTTC | CASSSDLGGEQYF
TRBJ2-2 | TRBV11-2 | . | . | TGTGCCAGCAGCCCGTACAGGGTTAGCACCGGGGAGCTGTTTTTT | CASSPYRVSTGELFF
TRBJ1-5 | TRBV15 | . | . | TGTGCCACCAGTAACCCCTCGGGGGATCAGCCCCAGCATTTT | CATSNPSGDQPQHF
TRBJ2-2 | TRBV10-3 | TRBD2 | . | TGTGCCATCGCCGCACGTGTCGCGGGAGGGAACACCGGGGAGCTGTTTTTT | CAIAARVAGGNTGELFF
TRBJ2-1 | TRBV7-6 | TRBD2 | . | TGTGCCAGCAGCTTAGTTCCCCCTCAAACCGGGAGGGCCGAAAAAGGGAATGAGCAGTTCTTC | CASSLVPPQTGRAEKGNEQFF
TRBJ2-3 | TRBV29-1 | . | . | TGCAGCGCCAAAAGTAGCTCCACCCGTGGAGATACGCAGTATTTT | CSAKSSSTRGDTQYF
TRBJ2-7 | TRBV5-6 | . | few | TGTGCCAGCAGCTTGGCAGGGCCTACGATTTCCTACGAGCAGTACTTC | CASSLAGPTISYEQYF
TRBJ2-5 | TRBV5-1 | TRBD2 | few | TGCGCCAGCAGCCCCGGACTAGCGGGAAACCTCCATGAGACCCAGTACTTC | CASSPGLAGNLHETQYF
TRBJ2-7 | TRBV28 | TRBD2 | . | TGTGCCAGCAGTTTAATCGGCGGGGGCTACGAGCAGTACTTC | CASSLIGGGYEQYF
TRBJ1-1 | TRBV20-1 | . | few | TGCAGTGCCCACTCGGGCACTGAAGCTTTCTTT | CSAHSGTEAFF
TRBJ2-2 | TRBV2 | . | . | TGTGCCAGCAGTGTCCAGGGCACCGGGGAGCTGTTTTTT | CASSVQGTGELFF
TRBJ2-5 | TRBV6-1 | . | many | TGTGCCAGCAGTGAACCGGAGACCCAGTACTTC | CASSEPETQYF
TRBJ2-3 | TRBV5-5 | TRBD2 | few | TGTGCCAGCAGCTCGGGGGACTATAGCACAGATACGCAGTATTTT | CASSSGDYSTDTQYF
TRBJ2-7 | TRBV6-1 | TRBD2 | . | TGTGCCAACTCCAACGGGGGGAGACACGAGCAGTACTTC | CANSNGGRHEQYF
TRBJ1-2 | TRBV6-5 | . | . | TGTGCCAGTAGAATAGGGGATGGCTACACCTTC | CASRIGDGYTF
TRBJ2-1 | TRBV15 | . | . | TGTGCCACCAGCAGACCTACTCATAGCGGTTACAATGAGCAGTTCTTC | CATSRPTHSGYNEQFF
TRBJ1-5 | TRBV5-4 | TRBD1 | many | TGTGCCAGCAGCTTACAGGGGGGCAATCGGCCCCAGCATTTT | CASSLQGGNRPQHF
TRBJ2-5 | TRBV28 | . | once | TGTGCCAGCAGCCCACCGGGTTTGGGGACCCAGTACTTC | CASSPPGLGTQYF
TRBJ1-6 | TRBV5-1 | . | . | TGCGCCAGCAGCTTGGTGGGGCAGCTCCTCAGCTCCTGGAATTCACCCCTCCACTTT | CASSLVGQLLSSWNSPLHF
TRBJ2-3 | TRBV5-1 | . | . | TGCGCCAGCAGCTTGACTTTGGGAACAGATACGCAGTATTTT | CASSLTLGTDTQYF
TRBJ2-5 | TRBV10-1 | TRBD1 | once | TGCGCCAGCACGTGGTCGCCGGACAGGGTGGAAGAGACCCAGTACTTC | CASTWSPDRVEETQYF
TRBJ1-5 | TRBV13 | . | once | TGTGCCAGCAGCTTAGCAGGACAATATAGCAATCAGCCCCAGCATTTT | CASSLAGQYSNQPQHF
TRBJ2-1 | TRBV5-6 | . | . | TGTGCCAGCAGCTTGTTTGGGTCCTCGTTCAGTGGCAATGAGCAGTTCTTC | CASSLFGSSFSGNEQFF
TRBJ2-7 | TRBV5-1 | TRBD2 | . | TGCGCCAGCAGTGAAGCGGGAGGCCGATCCTACGAGCAGTACTTC | CASSEAGGRSYEQYF
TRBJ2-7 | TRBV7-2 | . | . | TGTGCCAGCAGCCCCTCCGTCTCCTACGAGCAGTACTTC | CASSPSVSYEQYF